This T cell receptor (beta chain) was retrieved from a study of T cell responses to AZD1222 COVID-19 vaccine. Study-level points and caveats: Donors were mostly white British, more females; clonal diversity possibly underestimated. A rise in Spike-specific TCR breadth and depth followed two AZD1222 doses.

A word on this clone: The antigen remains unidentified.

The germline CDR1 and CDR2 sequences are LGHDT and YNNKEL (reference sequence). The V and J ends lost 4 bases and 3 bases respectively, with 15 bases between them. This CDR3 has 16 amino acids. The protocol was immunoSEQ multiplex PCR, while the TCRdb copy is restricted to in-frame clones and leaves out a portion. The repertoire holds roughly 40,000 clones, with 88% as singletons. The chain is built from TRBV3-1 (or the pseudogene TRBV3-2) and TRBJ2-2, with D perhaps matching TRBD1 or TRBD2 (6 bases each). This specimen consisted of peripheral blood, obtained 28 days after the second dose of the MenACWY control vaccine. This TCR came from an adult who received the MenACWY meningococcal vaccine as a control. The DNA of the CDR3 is TGTGCCAGCAGCCTACGAGGGGGGCTCGACACCGGGGAGCTGTTTTTT. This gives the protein CASSLRGGLDTGELFF.